The 5 T cell receptor beta chains below come from one sample, sequenced in a study of lymphopenia after photon versus proton radiotherapy. TCRdb keeps only in-frame clones here, not all; method: immunoSEQ multiplex PCR. Of 60,000 or so clones in the sample, about 86% were seen once. The sequenced sample was peripheral blood, obtained from a patient treated with photon-based radiotherapy. The receptors shown here come from a man between 40 and 49 years old with gastric cancer.

The V gene is TRBV7-2, the J gene TRBJ2-7, with no clear D. Between the trimmed V and J ends, which lost 4 bases and 0 bases, there was a span of 13 bases. This CDR3 region has 15 residues. The V gene's germline CDR1 is SGHTA and CDR2 FQGNSA. CDR3 in DNA: TGTGCCAGCAGCTCAGCCTCTGCCTCCTCCTACGAGCAGTACTTC. Its protein is CASSSASASSYEQYF.

CDR3 nucleotides: TGCGCCAGCAGCTTGGCCGATGGGGGCCACTTCACAGATACGCAGTATTTT. Amino acids: CASSLADGGHFTDTQYF. The chain has TRBV5-1 and TRBJ2-3; the D gene is possibly TRBD1 (6 bases). From germline, CDR1 is SGHRS and CDR2 YFSETQ. V lost 0 bases to trimming and J lost 2 bases, with 16 bases between them. The CDR3 extends over 17 amino acids.

The CDR3 loop is CAWGSRGTDNSPLHF. DNA of the CDR3: TGTGCCTGGGGGAGTAGGGGGACGGATAATTCACCCCTCCACTTT. The V call is TRBV30, the J call TRBJ1-6; D might be TRBD1 (6 bases). The CDR3 is 15 residues long. CDR1 GTSNPN and CDR2 SVGIG come from the germline V gene (reference sequence). V lost 5 bases and J 5 bases, leaving 16 bases between the germline ends.

This rearrangement joins TRBV6-8 to TRBJ1-2, with D perhaps TRBD1 (6 bases). CDR3 length: 14 residues. Germline CDR1 and CDR2: MNHGY and SAAAGT. The V gene lost 2 bases and the J gene lost 8 bases, with 15 bases spanning the gap. The CDR3 coding sequence is TGTGCCAGCAGTTACCTGGTAGGGGGAAAGGGCTACACCTTC. Amino acids: CASSYLVGGKGYTF.

The chain uses TRBV6-1 and TRBJ1-2; TRBD1 is a possible D gene (5 bases). The V gene's germline CDR1 is MNHNS and CDR2 SASEGT. The CDR3 loop spans 13 amino acids. With 10 bases removed from V and 7 bases from J, the gap between germline ends came to 19 bases. The CDR3 DNA reads TGTGCCACCCAGGGCCCGACACGGGCTGGCTACACCTTC. It encodes CATQGPTRAGYTF.